The entry below describes one TCR beta chain. This entry comes from a study of blood T cell repertoires in COVID-19. The germline V gene encodes CDR1 SGHDT and CDR2 YYEEEE. The CDR3 contains 16 residues. V lost 4 bases, J lost 0 bases, and 4 bases stayed unmatched. TCRdb's copy holds only in-frame clones and misses some; the assay was immunoSEQ multiplex PCR. This table holds a few hundred thousand clones, approximately 91% found once. The sequence was obtained from a human donor in a cohort sampled during active COVID-19. Sequencing was done on a sample of peripheral blood. The chain employs TRBV5-6 and TRBJ1-4; 9 bases agree with TRBD1. The CDR3 region has the DNA TGTGCCAGCAGCGGGACAGGGCTAACAACTAATGAAAAACTGTTTTTT. It is translated as CASSGTGLTTNEKLFF.